The present T cell receptor (beta chain) was sequenced within a study of cytomegalovirus exposure and HLA in healthy donors. The V end lost 5 bases, the J end lost 3 bases, and 7 bases lay between the germline ends. Germline assignment: CDR1 LNHDA and CDR2 SQIVND (reference sequence). This CDR3 is built from 13 residues. The PCR used 60 Vbeta and 13 Jbeta primers. Clones were read by immunoSEQ multiplex PCR, and TCRdb kept only the in-frame ones, dropping some. The table shows about 130,000 clones, with over 50% occurring only once. Material for sequencing was PBMCs. J is TRBJ2-2 and V is TRBV19; no reliable D call. The TCR originated in a human donor in good health. In nucleotides, the CDR3 is TGTGCCAGTAGTGTCAGATACACCGGGGAGCTGTTTTTT. It encodes CASSVRYTGELFF. The full variable domain, its missing parts supplied by reference TRBV19 and TRBJ2-2, is DGGITQSPKYLFRKEGQNVTLSCEQNLNHDAMYWYRQDPGQGLRLIYYSQIVNDFQKGDIAEGYSVSREKKESFPLTVTSAQKNPTAFYLCASSVRYTGELFFGEGSRLTVL.